Listed below are T cell receptor beta chains from one sample, sequenced in a study of graft-versus-host responses after intestinal transplantation. Repertoires were generated with immunoSEQ multiplex PCR, while TCRdb's copy carries only in-frame clones and drops some. The table lists approximately 50,000 clones, around nine tenths of them singletons. Sample: PBMCs, taken 26 days after transplant. The source of these receptors is a human patient who received an intestinal transplant, so some T cells may come from the graft donor. CDR3s include the opening cysteine and the closing phenylalanine or tryptophan. D genes are given only for firm matches. Size is stated for part of the rows, as once, few or many counts, or as a class when the clone is expanded.

TRBV7-3	TRBJ1-1	NA	once	TGTGCCAGCACCCACTCTCGAGGCAGACTCTCTGAAGCTTTCTTT	CASTHSRGRLSEAFF
TRBV28	TRBJ2-3	TRBD2	NA	TGTGCCAGCAGTCCAAGAGGACTAGAGTTTAGCACAGATACGCAGTATTTT	CASSPRGLEFSTDTQYF
TRBV6-1	TRBJ2-2	NA	once	TGTGCCAGCAGTGAAGCGCAGGGCGGGGAGCTGTTTTTT	CASSEAQGGELFF
TRBV30	TRBJ2-6	TRBD1	NA	TGTGCCTGGAGTAAGACAGGGCCAGCTTCTGGGGCCAACGTCCTGACTTTC	CAWSKTGPASGANVLTF
TRBV7-2	TRBJ1-1	NA	NA	TGTGCCAGCAGCTTAGTTCCAGGCCCGAACGCTGAAGCTTTCTTT	CASSLVPGPNAEAFF
TRBV5-5	TRBJ1-2	TRBD1	NA	TGTGCCAGCAGCTTGGAGGGGGCCCTTTATGGCTACACCTTC	CASSLEGALYGYTF
TRBV19	TRBJ2-3	NA	NA	TGTGCCAGTAGTTTGACAGGCGGATACACAGATACGCAGTATTTT	CASSLTGGYTDTQYF
TRBV5-1	TRBJ2-7	NA	once	TGCGCCAGCAGCTTGGTCGGCTCCTACGAGCAGTACTTC	CASSLVGSYEQYF
TRBV13	TRBJ2-3	TRBD2	NA	TGTGCCAGCAGCTTACGGCGGGGGGACGTCACAGATACGCAGTATTTT	CASSLRRGDVTDTQYF
TRBV19	TRBJ2-3	NA	NA	TGTGCCAGTAGTAGGGACAAAAGCACAGATACGCAGTATTTT	CASSRDKSTDTQYF
TRBV10-3	TRBJ1-1	TRBD1	few	TGTGCCATCAGTGTTAGCGGACAGGGTAAAACTGAAGCTTTCTTT	CAISVSGQGKTEAFF
TRBV28	TRBJ2-2	TRBD1	NA	TGTGCCAGCAGTTCCAGGGGGTACGGCCGGGAGCTGTTTTTT	CASSSRGYGRELFF
TRBV28	TRBJ2-3	NA	NA	TGTGCCAGCAGTTTCAACACAGATACGCAGTATTTT	CASSFNTDTQYF
TRBV6-1	TRBJ1-5	TRBD1	NA	TGTGCCAGCAGTGTAACCGGGACAGGGGGCAATCAGCCCCAGCATTTT	CASSVTGTGGNQPQHF
TRBV6-5	TRBJ1-4	NA	NA	TGTGCCAGCAGTTATATTGGGGGGATTAATGAAAAACTGTTTTTT	CASSYIGGINEKLFF
TRBV5-4	TRBJ2-1	TRBD2	NA	TGTGCCAGCAGCTTGGAGTCGACTAGCCCGCAGTTCTTC	CASSLESTSPQFF
TRBV19	TRBJ1-2	NA	NA	TGTGCCGTTGCACCTCAGGGTCCGGACTATGGCTACACCTTC	CAVAPQGPDYGYTF
TRBV5-4	TRBJ2-3	NA	once	TGTGCCAGCAGCTTTCCCCCAGGCACAGATACGCAGTATTTT	CASSFPPGTDTQYF
TRBV6-6	TRBJ1-1	NA	few	TGTGCCAGCAGTTCCTGGGGAGGGACTGACTCTGAAGCTTTCTTT	CASSSWGGTDSEAFF
TRBV11-2	TRBJ2-7	TRBD2	NA	TGTGCCAGCAGACCTAGCGGAAGAAGCTCCTACGAGCAGTACTTC	CASRPSGRSSYEQYF
TRBV28	TRBJ2-7	TRBD2	NA	TGTGCCAGCAGGACGACTAGCGGGAGTGGTTTCTACGAGCAGTACTTC	CASRTTSGSGFYEQYF
TRBV2	TRBJ2-2	TRBD2	NA	TGTGCCAGCAGCTACGGGGGGGCCGGCTCCGGGGAGCTGTTTTTT	CASSYGGAGSGELFF
TRBV6-6	TRBJ2-3	TRBD2	NA	TGTGCCAGCAGTTTCAGCGGGGGGGACACAGATACGCAGTATTTT	CASSFSGGDTDTQYF
TRBV6-5	TRBJ2-7	NA	NA	TGTGCCAGCAGTTACGGGCAGGGTCGCGAGCAGTACTTC	CASSYGQGREQYF
TRBV30	TRBJ2-1	TRBD1	NA	TGTGCCTGGGGACAGGAAAGGATCCACAATGAGCAGTTCTTC	CAWGQERIHNEQFF
TRBV4-1	TRBJ2-3	NA	NA	TGCGCCAGCAGCCTCCGGGTGCGGGCAGATACGCAGTATTTT	CASSLRVRADTQYF
TRBV2	TRBJ2-7	TRBD1	NA	TGTGCCAGCAGTGAAGATGGACAGGGGAGGAACTACGAGCAGTACTTC	CASSEDGQGRNYEQYF
TRBV13	TRBJ2-5	NA	NA	TGTGCCAGCAGCCGAGGGGGTTTCGGAGAGACCCAGTACTTC	CASSRGGFGETQYF
TRBV27	TRBJ2-5	NA	NA	TGTGCCAGCAGTCTAGGAGAGACCCAGTACTTC	CASSLGETQYF
TRBV7-9	TRBJ1-2	NA	NA	TGTGCCAGCACACAGACAGGATCTAACTATGGCTACACCTTC	CASTQTGSNYGYTF
TRBV30	TRBJ1-1	NA	NA	TGTGCCTGGAGTGTACGAGAGAACACTGAAGCTTTCTTT	CAWSVRENTEAFF
TRBV4-1	TRBJ1-1	NA	NA	TGCGCCAGCAGGGAGCAGGGTGAAGCTTTCTTT	CASREQGEAFF
TRBV5-4	TRBJ1-2	TRBD1	NA	TGTGCCAGCAGCCCACCAGGGACAGCCCGAAAATCCACTAACTATGGCTACACCTTC	CASSPPGTARKSTNYGYTF
TRBV5-6	TRBJ2-2	NA	NA	TGTGCCAGCAGCTCCCGGGGTACCTCCGGGGAGCTGTTTTTT	CASSSRGTSGELFF
TRBV27	TRBJ1-3	NA	NA	TGTGCCAGCAGTTTATCGTCTGGAGACACCATATATTTT	CASSLSSGDTIYF
TRBV29-1	TRBJ2-7	NA	once	TGCAGCGTTGGTGGAGGGAATAGTCGCGAGCAGTACTTC	CSVGGGNSREQYF
TRBV14	TRBJ1-4	TRBD1	NA	TGTGCCAGCAGCCAAGAGGACAGGGAAGGCGAAAAACTGTTTTTT	CASSQEDREGEKLFF
TRBV6-1	TRBJ2-3	TRBD1	NA	TGTGCCAGCAACAGGGGTGTCGCAGATACGCAGTATTTT	CASNRGVADTQYF
TRBV18	TRBJ1-2	TRBD1	NA	TGTGCCAGCTCACCCCTTCTCACGCAGGGGGAAAACTATGGCTACACCTTC	CASSPLLTQGENYGYTF
TRBV15	TRBJ1-5	NA	NA	TGTGCCACCAGCGCGCGGGACCTCCCGTTGGGGCCCCAGCATTTT	CATSARDLPLGPQHF
TRBV11-2	TRBJ1-6	TRBD1	NA	TGTGCCAGCAGCTTGAGCCCTGGGACAGGGAATTTCTATAATTCACCCCTCCACTTT	CASSLSPGTGNFYNSPLHF
TRBV2	TRBJ2-7	TRBD2	NA	TGTGCCAGCAGACTTAAGACTAGCGGGAGCGAGCAGTACTTC	CASRLKTSGSEQYF
TRBV28	TRBJ1-2	NA	NA	TGTGCCAGCAGCTCTGGACAGCCATATGGCTACACCTTC	CASSSGQPYGYTF
TRBV5-4	TRBJ1-2	NA	NA	TGTGCCAGCAGCTCCCGAATGCAGGGCCCCTATGGCTACACCTTC	CASSSRMQGPYGYTF
TRBV11-2	TRBJ2-1	NA	NA	TGTGCCACGAGTGTCGTCATCAATGAGCAGTTCTTC	CATSVVINEQFF
TRBV5-1	TRBJ2-7	TRBD2	NA	TGCGCCAGCAGCGAAGGACTAGGACCCTACGAGCAGTACTTC	CASSEGLGPYEQYF
TRBV5-5	TRBJ1-4	TRBD1	NA	TGTGCCAGCAGCCCCGGGACAGGGGGCTTGGCTAATGAAAAACTGTTTTTT	CASSPGTGGLANEKLFF
TRBV5-6	TRBJ1-2	TRBD1	NA	TGTGCCAGTTACAGGGGGACGGTTCGTGGCTACACCTTC	CASYRGTVRGYTF
TRBV5-1	TRBJ1-1	TRBD1	once	TGCGCCAGCAGCTGGGGGGGGGACAGGGGTTGGACTGAAGCTTTCTTT	CASSWGGDRGWTEAFF
TRBV19	TRBJ2-7	TRBD2	once	TGTGCCAGTAGTATTAGCGGGACTCCAACCTACGAGCAGTACTTC	CASSISGTPTYEQYF
TRBV7-6	TRBJ2-1	TRBD2	NA	TGTGCCAGCAGCTTCGGGACTAGCGGGGGCTTCTACAATGAGCAGTTCTTC	CASSFGTSGGFYNEQFF
TRBV4-3	TRBJ2-5	NA	NA	TGCGCCAGCAGCCAAGAGACTAGTGTCGAGACCCAGTACTTC	CASSQETSVETQYF
TRBV27	TRBJ1-5	TRBD1	NA	TGTGCCAGCAGCCAACTCGGACAGGGATGGGGCAATCAGCCCCAGCATTTT	CASSQLGQGWGNQPQHF
TRBV19	TRBJ1-2	NA	NA	TGTGCCAGTAGTACAGGGCCGAACTATGGCTACACCTTC	CASSTGPNYGYTF
TRBV5-6	TRBJ1-2	NA	NA	TGTGCCAGCAGCCAAGGGGGGGGCAGAAATGATGGCTACACCTTC	CASSQGGGRNDGYTF
TRBV27	TRBJ2-7	TRBD2	NA	TGTGCCAGCAGGCCTAGCGGAACCTACGAGCAGTACTTC	CASRPSGTYEQYF
TRBV28	TRBJ1-2	NA	once	TGTGCCAGCAAGGGGTTTTGGGTCTATGGCTACACCTTC	CASKGFWVYGYTF